This TCR beta chain was observed in a study of blood T cell repertoires in COVID-19. The CDR3 is 13 residues long. V lost 10 bases to trimming and J lost 1 base, with 10 bases between them. As processed by the authors: Counts of nucleated cells, estimated from reference gene primer amplification, were obtained. Sequenced by immunoSEQ multiplex PCR; TCRdb stores in-frame clones only, minus some. V, J and clone size are taken as reported in that table, and D and trimming were inferred from the DNA itself. The sample shows fewer than 200,000 clones, around 82% of them seen only once. The chain uses TRBV12-3 or TRBV12-4 and TRBJ2-2; D gene uncertain. The specimen sequenced was PBMCs or T cells enriched from blood (not recorded which). The clonotype was recovered from a man between 60 and 70 years old who had recovered from COVID-19. The CDR3 DNA sequence: TGTGCCACCACTACTTTGAACACCGGGGAGCTGTTTTTT. Amino acid sequence: CATTTLNTGELFF.